The T cell receptor (beta chain) described here comes from a study of patients and donors after allogeneic stem cell transplantation (dated by TCRdb to about 2020). The library was made by RT-PCR. This sample was sequenced with a NextSeq 550. TCRdb reprocessing: public reads trimmed at Q25 with fastp, clones called with MiXCR, in-frame beta chains kept. Merged by CDR3 protein, the rows form single entries marked with the most common genes and DNA. A total of about 960,000 distinct CDR3 sequences appear in this sample, about 20% of them only once. The ten largest clones take up 5% to 6.5% of the sample. Note on this clonotype: Which antigen it targets is not known. Base qualities are not recorded, but no much larger clone differs from it by a single base.

Including cysteine and phenylalanine, the CDR3 has 16 amino acids. Here the CDR3 DNA is all that survives: 48 bases in frame from base 1. The sequenced sample was blood, either unsorted or a sorted T cell fraction (not recorded which). The sequence was obtained from a human donor who was either an allogeneic HSCT recipient or a stem cell or donor lymphocyte infusion donor (not recorded which). It is not recorded whose cells these are; they may come from a transplant donor. In this chain, TRBV21-1 is recombined with TRBJ2-7; TRBD1 reflects the table's D call only, with no check against the DNA. TRBV21-1 is designated a pseudogene. The CDR3 protein is CASSTNRDSTSYEQYF. The DNA sequence follows: TGTGCCAGCAGCACAAACCGGGACAGCACTTCCTACGAGCAGTACTTC.